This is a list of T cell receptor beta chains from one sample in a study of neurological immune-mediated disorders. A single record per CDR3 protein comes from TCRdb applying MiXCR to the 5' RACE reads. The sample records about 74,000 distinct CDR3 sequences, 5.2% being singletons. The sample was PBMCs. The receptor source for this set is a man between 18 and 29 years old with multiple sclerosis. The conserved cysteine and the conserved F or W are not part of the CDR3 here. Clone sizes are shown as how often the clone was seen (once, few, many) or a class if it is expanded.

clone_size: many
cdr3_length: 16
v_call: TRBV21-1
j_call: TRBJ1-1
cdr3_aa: ASSKAREGREMNTEAF

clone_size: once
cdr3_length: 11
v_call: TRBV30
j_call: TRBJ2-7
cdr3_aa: AWSVTGYYEQY

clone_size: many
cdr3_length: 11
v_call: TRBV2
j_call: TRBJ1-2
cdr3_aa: ASSRTGSYGYT

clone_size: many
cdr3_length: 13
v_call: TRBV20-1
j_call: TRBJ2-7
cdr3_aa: SARDSRGPGDEQY

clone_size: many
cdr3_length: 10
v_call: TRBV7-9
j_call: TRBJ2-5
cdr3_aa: ASSLGFETQY

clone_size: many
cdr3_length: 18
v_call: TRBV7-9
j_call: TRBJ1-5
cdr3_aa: ASSLELQGAGTLSNQPQH

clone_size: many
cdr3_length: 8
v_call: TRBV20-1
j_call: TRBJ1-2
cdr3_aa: SASGAGYT

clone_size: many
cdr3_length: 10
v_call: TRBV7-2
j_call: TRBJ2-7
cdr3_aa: ASGTNAYEQY

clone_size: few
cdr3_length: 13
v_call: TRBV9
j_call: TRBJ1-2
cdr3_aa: ASSVDGRTNYGYT

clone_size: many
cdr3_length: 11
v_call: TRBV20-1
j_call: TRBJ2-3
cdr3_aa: VAPRASTDTQY

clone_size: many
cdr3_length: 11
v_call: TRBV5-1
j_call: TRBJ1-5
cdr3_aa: ASSPGFNQPQH

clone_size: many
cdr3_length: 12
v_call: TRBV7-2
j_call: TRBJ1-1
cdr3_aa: ASSPDRGDTEAF

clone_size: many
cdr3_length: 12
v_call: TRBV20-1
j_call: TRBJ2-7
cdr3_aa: SASGTSGPYEQY

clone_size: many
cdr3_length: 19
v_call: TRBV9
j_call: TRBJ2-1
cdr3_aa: ASSVRDAPATGTSGRGEQF

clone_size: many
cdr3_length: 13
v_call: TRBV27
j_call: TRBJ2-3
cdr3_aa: ASRGTSGSSDTQY

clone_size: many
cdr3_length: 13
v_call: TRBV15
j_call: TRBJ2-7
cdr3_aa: ATSTGQGGVYEQY

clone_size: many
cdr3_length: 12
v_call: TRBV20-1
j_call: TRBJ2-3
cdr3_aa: SAGEGRRTDTQY

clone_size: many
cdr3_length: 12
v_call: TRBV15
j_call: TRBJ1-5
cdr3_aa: ATSRAGSGQPQH

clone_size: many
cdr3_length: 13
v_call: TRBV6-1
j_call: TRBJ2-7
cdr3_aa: ASSEEASGGYEQY

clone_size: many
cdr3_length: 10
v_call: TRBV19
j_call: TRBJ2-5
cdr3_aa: ASSPQGKTQY

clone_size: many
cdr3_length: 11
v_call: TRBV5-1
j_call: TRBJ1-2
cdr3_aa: ASSLQADYGYT

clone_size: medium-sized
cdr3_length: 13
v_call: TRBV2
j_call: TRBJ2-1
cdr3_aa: ASSPDQREDNEQF

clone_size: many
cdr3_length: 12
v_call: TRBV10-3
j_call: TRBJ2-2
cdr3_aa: AISESEGGGELF

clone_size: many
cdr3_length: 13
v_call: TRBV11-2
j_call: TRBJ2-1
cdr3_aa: AGGQGIAGYNEQF

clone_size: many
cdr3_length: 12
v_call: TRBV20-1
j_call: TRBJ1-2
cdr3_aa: SARTGTAVGGYT

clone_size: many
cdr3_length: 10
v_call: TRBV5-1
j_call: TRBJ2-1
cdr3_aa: ASSLERERQF

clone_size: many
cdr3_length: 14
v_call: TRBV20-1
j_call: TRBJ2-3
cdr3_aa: SARTSGGLGTDTQY

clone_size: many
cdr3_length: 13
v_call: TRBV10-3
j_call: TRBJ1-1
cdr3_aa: AIKAGAKGNTEAF

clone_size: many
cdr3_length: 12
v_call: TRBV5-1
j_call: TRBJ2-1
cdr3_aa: ASSFTGWDNEQF